This TCR beta chain is from a study of control samples from healthy donors and cancer patients. The CDR3 totals 16 residues. TCRdb's table, derived via immunoSEQ multiplex PCR, lists solely in-frame clones and lacks some. The sample contains around 180,000 clones, roughly 88% of which appear only once. The sequence was obtained from a woman aged 25-40 years in good health. Sequenced sample: blood. The J gene is TRBJ2-7, the V gene TRBV21-1; TRBD2, the table's D call, lacks a check against the DNA. TRBV21-1 is assigned pseudogene status. As DNA, the CDR3 is TGTGCCAGCAGCAACGGGAAAGCGGGAGGGTACTACGAGCAGTACTTC. Protein sequence: CASSNGKAGGYYEQYF.